The entry below describes one TCR beta chain. Its antigen is unidentified. This sample was taken from a study of cytomegalovirus exposure and HLA in healthy donors. Amplification used 60 Vbeta primers and 13 Jbeta primers. Assay used: immunoSEQ multiplex PCR; TCRdb lists only in-frame clones, some missing. The repertoire has roughly 180,000 clones, 85% of them found once; the top ten carry 1%. Findings and limits, study-wide: The study dropped some indistinguishable V segments, TRBV6-2 and TRBV6-3 among them. Reports state that TCR beta sequences accurately predicted most subjects' HLA-A and HLA-B alleles. Across HLA loci, a later analysis found differing TCR association rates, with DRB1 most and HLA-C fewest. A missense DCLRE1C variant was associated with V- and J-gene trimming of TCR beta chains in a later analysis, and an independent cohort replicated the association.

Germline lookup yields CDR1 SQVTM and CDR2 ANQGSEA. Between the trimmed V and J ends, which lost 4 bases and 4 bases, there was a span of 17 bases. The length of the CDR3 is 15 residues. This TCR derives from a boy between 2 and 10 years old in good health and CMV-seronegative. The genes are TRBV29-1 and TRBJ2-1; TRBD1 might be the D (6 bases). Sequencing was done on a sample of PBMCs. Here the CDR3 reads CSVVWTAKGYNEQFF. DNA for the CDR3: TGCAGCGTTGTCTGGACAGCCAAGGGGTACAATGAGCAGTTCTTC.